This is a list of T cell receptor beta chains from one sample in a study of T cells in Graves' hyperthyroidism and ophthalmopathy. TCRdb analysed the multiplex PCR reads with MiXCR anew, one entry per CDR3 protein. In the table there are around 600,000 distinct CDR3 sequences, roughly 15% of which are singletons. Sequencing input: blood. These TCRs come from a woman aged 45-59 years with Graves' ophthalmopathy. Each CDR3 is given with its conserved first and last residue. The D gene is left open where the match is weak. Expanded clones are given a class, and other clones once, few, many or no size at all.

d_call clone_size j_call v_call cdr3_aa cdr3_nt
- many TRBJ2-7 TRBV28 CASAEGGGTSYEQYF TGTGCCAGCGCGGAAGGCGGGGGCACCTCCTACGAGCAGTACTTC
- many TRBJ1-4 TRBV28 CASSLSGGNEKLFF TGTGCCAGCAGCTTGTCTGGGGGTAATGAAAAACTGTTTTTT
- once TRBJ2-7 TRBV28 CASSPTGGRWEAHEQYF TGTGCCAGCAGTCCTACGGGTGGGCGTTGGGAGGCCCACGAGCAGTACTTC
TRBD1 many TRBJ1-1 TRBV18 CASSPKPGGNTEAFF TGTGCCAGCTCACCAAAGCCAGGGGGCAACACTGAAGCTTTCTTT
- many TRBJ1-1 TRBV30 CAWSGRDRLTTEAFF TGTGCCTGGAGTGGACGGGACCGATTGACCACTGAAGCTTTCTTT
- few TRBJ2-1 TRBV7-2 CASSLRSGVYNEQFF TGTGCCAGCAGCTTAAGGTCAGGGGTCTACAATGAGCAGTTCTTC
TRBD1 - TRBJ2-1 TRBV29-1 CSVGTVYNEQFF TGCAGCGTCGGGACAGTTTACAATGAGCAGTTCTTC
- many TRBJ2-5 TRBV6-2/TRBV6-3 CASSYGYQETQYF TGTGCCAGCAGTTACGGATACCAAGAGACCCAGTACTTC
TRBD1 - TRBJ1-2 TRBV14 CASSQRTGTASSYGYTF TGTGCCAGCAGCCAACGAACCGGGACAGCCTCCTCCTATGGCTACACCTTC
TRBD2 many TRBJ2-3 TRBV6-6 CASSYVAGVSDTQYF TGTGCCAGCAGTTACGTCGCGGGAGTCTCAGATACGCAGTATTTT
- many TRBJ2-2 TRBV30 CAWTDSTSNTGELFF TGTGCCTGGACCGACAGTACCTCGAACACCGGGGAGCTGTTTTTT
- - TRBJ1-6 TRBV4-3 CASSQGQLGFSPLHF TGCGCCAGCAGCCAAGGACAGCTCGGTTTCTCACCCCTCCACTTT
TRBD2 - TRBJ2-1 TRBV10-3 CAIKLAGGPEQFF TGTGCCATCAAGCTAGCGGGAGGGCCTGAGCAGTTCTTC
TRBD2 many TRBJ2-7 TRBV11-2 CASSRGLAASYEQYF TGTGCCAGCAGCCGTGGACTAGCGGCTTCCTACGAGCAGTACTTC
- many TRBJ2-1 TRBV20-1 CSAPQVQQFF TGCAGTGCTCCGCAAGTGCAGCAGTTCTTC
- many TRBJ2-7 TRBV5-1 CASSRRTSSYEQYF TGCGCCAGCAGCCGGCGGACCAGCTCCTACGAGCAGTACTTC
- - TRBJ2-7 TRBV20-1 CSASRGNTYEQYF TGCAGTGCTAGCCGGGGAAACACCTACGAGCAGTACTTC
- many TRBJ1-6 TRBV18 CASSGTYNSPLHF TGTGCCAGCTCCGGGACGTATAATTCACCCCTCCACTTT
- many TRBJ2-1 TRBV7-2 CASSADRSFNEQFF TGTGCCAGCAGCGCGGACAGATCATTCAATGAGCAGTTCTTC
- many TRBJ2-2 TRBV28 CASSFRGTGELFF TGTGCCAGCAGTTTTCGGGGAACCGGGGAGCTGTTTTTT
- many TRBJ2-5 TRBV11-2 CASSLPQGRGQETQYF TGTGCCAGCAGCTTACCCCAGGGTAGGGGCCAAGAGACCCAGTACTTC
- many TRBJ1-2 TRBV7-9 CASSLSQGGYTF TGTGCCAGCAGCTTATCTCAGGGTGGCTACACCTTC
- many TRBJ2-1 TRBV27 CASSFQYNEQFF TGTGCCAGCAGTTTTCAGTACAATGAGCAGTTCTTC
- few TRBJ1-2 TRBV20-1 CSAPRMSHGVYGYTF TGCAGTGCCCCGCGGATGTCACACGGGGTCTATGGCTACACCTTC
- few TRBJ2-6 TRBV20-1 CSAPPSGANVLTF TGCAGTGCCCCCCCCTCTGGGGCCAACGTCCTGACTTTC
TRBD1 many TRBJ2-1 TRBV27 CASSPRTGHNEQFF TGTGCCAGCAGCCCTAGGACAGGACACAATGAGCAGTTCTTC
- once TRBJ2-5 TRBV7-3 CASSLGGGMAWETQYF TGTGCCAGCAGCCTTGGAGGCGGGATGGCCTGGGAGACCCAGTACTTC
TRBD2 - TRBJ2-2 TRBV11-3 CASSPGLAGGRSGELFF TGTGCCAGCAGCCCCGGACTAGCGGGAGGGCGGTCCGGGGAGCTGTTTTTT
TRBD1 many TRBJ2-7 TRBV11-2 CASSARDRSAGEQYF TGTGCCAGCAGCGCTCGGGACAGGTCGGCGGGGGAGCAGTACTTC
- many TRBJ1-3 TRBV7-2 CASSLDNSGNTIYF TGTGCCAGCAGCTTAGACAACTCTGGAAACACCATATATTTT
TRBD1 many TRBJ1-1 TRBV20-1 CSARAQGGTEAFF TGCAGTGCTAGGGCACAGGGGGGGACTGAAGCTTTCTTT
TRBD1 many TRBJ2-5 TRBV6-1 CASRASGTGARTQYF TGTGCCAGCAGAGCTTCCGGGACAGGCGCCCGGACCCAGTACTTC
- many TRBJ1-5 TRBV27 CASSLSSDSNQPQHF TGTGCCAGCAGTTTATCGTCAGATAGCAATCAGCCCCAGCATTTT
- many TRBJ2-5 TRBV7-2 CASSLDLARVQETQYF TGTGCCAGCAGCTTAGATCTAGCGAGAGTACAAGAGACCCAGTACTTC
- many TRBJ2-1 TRBV10-3 CAISPTINEQFF TGTGCCATCAGCCCCACTATTAATGAGCAGTTCTTC
TRBD1 many TRBJ2-6 TRBV24-1 CATSLGQGDSGANVLTF TGTGCCACCAGTCTTGGACAGGGGGACTCTGGGGCCAACGTCCTGACTTTC
- many TRBJ1-5 TRBV7-8 CASSLWAGGSNQPQHF TGTGCCAGCAGCTTATGGGCAGGAGGTAGCAATCAGCCCCAGCATTTT
TRBD2 - TRBJ2-1 TRBV11-2 CASSSARTSSYNEQFF TGTGCCAGCAGCTCTGCCAGGACTAGCAGCTACAATGAGCAGTTCTTC
TRBD1 many TRBJ1-5 TRBV5-1 CASSLGDSSNQPQHF TGCGCCAGCAGCTTGGGGGACAGTAGCAATCAGCCCCAGCATTTT
- many TRBJ1-1 TRBV5-1 CASRATAKNTEAFF TGCGCCAGCAGAGCGACAGCAAAGAACACTGAAGCTTTCTTT
- - TRBJ1-6 TRBV6-1 CASSPKDSWASPLHF TGTGCCAGCAGCCCTAAGGACAGCTGGGCTTCACCCCTCCACTTT
TRBD1 few TRBJ1-1 TRBV6-5 CASSYGDRNTEAFF TGTGCCAGCAGTTACGGGGACAGGAACACTGAAGCTTTCTTT
- - TRBJ2-5 TRBV7-2 CASSLMTYSTGGQYF TGTGCCAGCAGCTTAATGACGTACTCGACCGGTGGCCAGTACTTC
- many TRBJ2-1 TRBV24-1 CATSGTSKNEQFF TGTGCCACCAGTGGAACTAGTAAGAATGAGCAGTTCTTC
- many TRBJ1-5 TRBV20-1 CSARVGRGNQPQHF TGCAGTGCTAGAGTGGGACGGGGCAATCAGCCCCAGCATTTT
- many TRBJ2-1 TRBV3-1 CASSQSLHNEQFF TGTGCCAGCAGCCAATCACTCCACAATGAGCAGTTCTTC
TRBD2 many TRBJ2-5 TRBV2 CASSEQSGSWETQYF TGTGCCAGCAGTGAGCAGAGCGGGAGTTGGGAGACCCAGTACTTC
TRBD2 many TRBJ2-3 TRBV20-1 CSARDPSLAGGPADTQYF TGCAGTGCTAGAGATCCTAGTCTAGCGGGAGGGCCTGCAGATACGCAGTATTTT
- few TRBJ2-5 TRBV10-1 CASSEMRPSRPETQYF TGCGCCAGCAGTGAGATGCGACCCTCAAGGCCGGAGACCCAGTACTTC
TRBD2 many TRBJ2-1 TRBV7-3 CASSHVGTNSYNEQFF TGTGCCAGCAGCCACGTCGGGACTAACTCCTACAATGAGCAGTTCTTC
- many TRBJ1-1 TRBV11-2 CASTGTKRITGAFF TGTGCCAGCACAGGGACCAAGAGGATCACAGGAGCTTTCTTT
- many TRBJ2-7 TRBV20-1 CSATSQVSAYEQYF TGCAGTGCTACGTCCCAGGTCTCTGCCTACGAGCAGTACTTC
- few TRBJ2-1 TRBV4-1 CASSQDWGAGKNRVEQFF TGCGCCAGCAGCCAAGATTGGGGGGCCGGGAAAAATCGTGTTGAGCAGTTCTTC
- few TRBJ2-1 TRBV5-6 CASSPASVYSYNEQFF TGTGCCAGCAGCCCCGCTAGCGTTTACTCCTACAATGAGCAGTTCTTC
- many TRBJ1-2 TRBV20-1 CSARDRRGRVYGYTF TGCAGTGCTAGAGATCGACGGGGGCGAGTTTATGGCTACACCTTC
- few TRBJ1-2 TRBV19 CASSISYPNYGYTF TGTGCCAGTAGTATAAGTTATCCTAACTATGGCTACACCTTC